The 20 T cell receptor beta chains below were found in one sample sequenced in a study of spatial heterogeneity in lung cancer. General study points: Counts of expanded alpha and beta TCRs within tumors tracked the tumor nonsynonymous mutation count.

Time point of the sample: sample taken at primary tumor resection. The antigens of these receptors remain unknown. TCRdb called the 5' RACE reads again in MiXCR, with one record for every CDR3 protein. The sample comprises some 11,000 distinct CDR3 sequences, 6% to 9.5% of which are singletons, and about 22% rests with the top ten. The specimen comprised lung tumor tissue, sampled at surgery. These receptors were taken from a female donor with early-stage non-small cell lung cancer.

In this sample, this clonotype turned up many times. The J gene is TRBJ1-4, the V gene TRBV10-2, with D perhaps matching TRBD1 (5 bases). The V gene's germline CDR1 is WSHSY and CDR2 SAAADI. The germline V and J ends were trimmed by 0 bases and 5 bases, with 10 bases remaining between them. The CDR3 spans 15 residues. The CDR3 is CASSESTARNEKLFF. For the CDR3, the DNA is TGCGCCAGCAGTGAGTCGACAGCCCGAAATGAAAAACTGTTTTTT.

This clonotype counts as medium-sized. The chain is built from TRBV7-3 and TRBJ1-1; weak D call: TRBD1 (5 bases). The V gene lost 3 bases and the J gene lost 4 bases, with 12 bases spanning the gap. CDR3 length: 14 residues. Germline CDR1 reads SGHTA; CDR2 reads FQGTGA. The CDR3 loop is CASSFGAGSTEAFF. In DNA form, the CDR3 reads TGTGCCAGCAGCTTCGGGGCAGGGTCCACTGAAGCTTTCTTT.

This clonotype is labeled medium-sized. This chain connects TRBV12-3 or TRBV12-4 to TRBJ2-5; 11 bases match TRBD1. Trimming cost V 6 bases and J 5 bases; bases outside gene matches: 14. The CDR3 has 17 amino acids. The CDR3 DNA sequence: TGTGCCAGCAGCCCCCCCCGCGGGACAGGGGGGGACGAGACCCAGTACTTC. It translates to CASSPPRGTGGDETQYF.

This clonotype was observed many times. CDR3 region: CASSPRAGSYNEQFF. The CDR3 DNA sequence: TGTGCCAGCAGCCCGAGGGCGGGGAGCTACAATGAGCAGTTCTTC. The chain carries TRBV7-2 and TRBJ2-1, with D perhaps TRBD2 (6 bases). With 5 bases removed from V and 3 bases from J, the gap between germline ends came to 14 bases. The CDR3 is 15 amino acids. The germline V gene has CDR1 SGHTA and CDR2 FQGNSA.

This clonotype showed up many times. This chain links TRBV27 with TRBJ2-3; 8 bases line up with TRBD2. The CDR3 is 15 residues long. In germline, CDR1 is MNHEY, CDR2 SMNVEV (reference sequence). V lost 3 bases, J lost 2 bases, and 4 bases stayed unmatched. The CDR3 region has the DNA TGTGCCAGCAGTTTGCGGGGGGCCGCCACAGATACGCAGTATTTT. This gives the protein CASSLRGAATDTQYF.

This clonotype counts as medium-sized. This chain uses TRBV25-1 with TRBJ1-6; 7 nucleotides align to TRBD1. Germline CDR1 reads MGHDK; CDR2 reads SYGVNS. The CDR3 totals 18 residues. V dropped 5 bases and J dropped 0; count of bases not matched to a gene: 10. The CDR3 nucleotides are TGTGCCAGCAGTTCGGTTGAGGGGGCCCTCTCCTATAATTCACCCCTCCACTTT. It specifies CASSSVEGALSYNSPLHF. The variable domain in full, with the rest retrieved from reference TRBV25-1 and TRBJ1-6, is EADIYQTPRYLVIGTGKKITLECSQTMGHDKMYWYQQDPGMELHLIHYSYGVNSTEKGDLSSESTVSRIRTEHFPLTLESARPSHTSQYLCASSSVEGALSYNSPLHFGNGTRLTVT.

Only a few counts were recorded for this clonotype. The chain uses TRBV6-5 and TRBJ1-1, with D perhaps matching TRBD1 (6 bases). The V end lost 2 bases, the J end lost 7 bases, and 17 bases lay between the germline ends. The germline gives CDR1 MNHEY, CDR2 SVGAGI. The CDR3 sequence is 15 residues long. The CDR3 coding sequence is TGTGCCAGCAGTTACAGGGGGGACCTGGTTGGTGAAGCTTTCTTT. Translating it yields CASSYRGDLVGEAFF.

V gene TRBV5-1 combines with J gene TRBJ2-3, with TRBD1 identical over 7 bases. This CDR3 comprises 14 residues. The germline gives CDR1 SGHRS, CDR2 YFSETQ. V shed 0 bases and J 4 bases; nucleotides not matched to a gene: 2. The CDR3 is CASSLGQGADTQYF. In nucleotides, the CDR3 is TGCGCCAGCAGCTTGGGCCAGGGGGCAGATACGCAGTATTTT.

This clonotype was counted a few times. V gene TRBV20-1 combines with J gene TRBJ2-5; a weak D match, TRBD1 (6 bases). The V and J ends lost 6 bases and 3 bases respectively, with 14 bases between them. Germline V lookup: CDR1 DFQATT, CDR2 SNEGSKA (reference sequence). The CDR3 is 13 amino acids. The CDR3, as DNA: TGCAGTGCCCTGGACAGCCGGGAAGAGACCCAGTACTTC. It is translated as CSALDSREETQYF.

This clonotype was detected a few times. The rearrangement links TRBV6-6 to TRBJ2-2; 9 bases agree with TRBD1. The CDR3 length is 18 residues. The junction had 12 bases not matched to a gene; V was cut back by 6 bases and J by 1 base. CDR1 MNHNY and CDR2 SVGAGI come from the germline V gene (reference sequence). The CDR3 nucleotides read TGTGCCAGCAGCTCAGGGGGACAGGGTATCGGGAACACCGGGGAGCTGTTTTTT. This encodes CASSSGGQGIGNTGELFF.

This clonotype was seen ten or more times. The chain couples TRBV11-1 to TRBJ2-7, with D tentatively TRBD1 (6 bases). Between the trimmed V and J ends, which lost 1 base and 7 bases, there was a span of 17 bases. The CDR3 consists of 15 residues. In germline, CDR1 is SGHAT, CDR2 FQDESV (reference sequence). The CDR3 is CASSLDRDPTREQYF. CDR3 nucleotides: TGTGCCAGCAGCTTAGACAGGGATCCTACAAGGGAGCAGTACTTC.

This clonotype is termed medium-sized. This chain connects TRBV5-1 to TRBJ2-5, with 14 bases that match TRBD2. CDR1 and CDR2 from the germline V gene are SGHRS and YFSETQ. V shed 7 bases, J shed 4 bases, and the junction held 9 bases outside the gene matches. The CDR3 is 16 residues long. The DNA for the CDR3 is TGCGCCAGCTCAATCGGGACTAGCGGGGGTTCAGAGACCCAGTACTTC. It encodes CASSIGTSGGSETQYF.

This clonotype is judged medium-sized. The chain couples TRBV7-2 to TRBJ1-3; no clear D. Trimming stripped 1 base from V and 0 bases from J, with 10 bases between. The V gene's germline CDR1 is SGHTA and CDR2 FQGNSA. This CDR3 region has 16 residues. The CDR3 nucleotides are TGTGCCAGCAGCTTAGAAGGGCCCCTCTCTGGAAACACCATATATTTT. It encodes CASSLEGPLSGNTIYF.

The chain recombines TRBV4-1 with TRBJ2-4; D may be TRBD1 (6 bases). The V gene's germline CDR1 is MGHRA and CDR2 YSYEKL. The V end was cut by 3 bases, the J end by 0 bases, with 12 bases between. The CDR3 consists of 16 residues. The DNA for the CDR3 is TGCGCCAGCAGCCAGAACAGGGAACTAGCCAAAAACATTCAGTACTTC. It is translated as CASSQNRELAKNIQYF.

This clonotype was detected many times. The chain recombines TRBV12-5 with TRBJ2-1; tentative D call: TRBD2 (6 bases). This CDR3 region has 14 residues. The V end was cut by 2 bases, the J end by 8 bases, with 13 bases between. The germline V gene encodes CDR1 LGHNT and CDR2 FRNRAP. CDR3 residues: CASGLTAGIDEQFF. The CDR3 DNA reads TGTGCTAGTGGTTTGACGGCGGGGATAGATGAGCAGTTCTTC. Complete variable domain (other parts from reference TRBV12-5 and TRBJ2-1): DARVTQTPRHKVTEMGQEVTMRCQPILGHNTVFWYRQTMMQGLELLAYFRNRAPLDDSGMPKDRFSAEMPDATLATLKIQPSEPRDSAVYFCASGLTAGIDEQFFGPGTRLTVL.

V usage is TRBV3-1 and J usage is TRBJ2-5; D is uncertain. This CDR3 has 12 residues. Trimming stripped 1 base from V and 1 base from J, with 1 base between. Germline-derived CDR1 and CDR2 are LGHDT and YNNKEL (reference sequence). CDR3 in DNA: TGTGCCAGCAGCCAAGCCCAAGAGACCCAGTACTTC. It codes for CASSQAQETQYF.

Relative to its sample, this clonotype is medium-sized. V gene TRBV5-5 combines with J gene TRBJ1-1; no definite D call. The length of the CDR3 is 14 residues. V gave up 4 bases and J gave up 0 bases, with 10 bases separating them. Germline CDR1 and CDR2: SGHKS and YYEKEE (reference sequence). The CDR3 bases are TGTGCCAGCAGCCCAGTAGCTATGAACACTGAAGCTTTCTTT. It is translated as CASSPVAMNTEAFF. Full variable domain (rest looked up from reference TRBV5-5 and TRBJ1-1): DAGVTQSPTHLIKTRGQQVTLRCSPISGHKSVSWYQQVLGQGPQFIFQYYEKEERGRGNFPDRFSARQFPNYSSELNVNALLLGDSALYLCASSPVAMNTEAFFGQGTRLTVV.

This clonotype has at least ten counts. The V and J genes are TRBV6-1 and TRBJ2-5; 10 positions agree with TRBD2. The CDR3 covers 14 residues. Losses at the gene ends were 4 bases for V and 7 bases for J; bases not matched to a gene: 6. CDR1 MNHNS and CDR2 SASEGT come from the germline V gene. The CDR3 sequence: CASSVTSGEGTQYF. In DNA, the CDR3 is TGTGCCAGCAGTGTTACTAGCGGGGAAGGGACCCAGTACTTC.

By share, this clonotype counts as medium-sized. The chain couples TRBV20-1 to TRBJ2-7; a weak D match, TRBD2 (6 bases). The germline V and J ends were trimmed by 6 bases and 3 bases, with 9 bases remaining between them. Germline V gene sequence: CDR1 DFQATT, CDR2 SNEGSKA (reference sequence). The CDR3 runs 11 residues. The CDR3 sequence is CSATEGYEQYF. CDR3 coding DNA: TGCAGTGCCACGGAGGGCTACGAGCAGTACTTC.

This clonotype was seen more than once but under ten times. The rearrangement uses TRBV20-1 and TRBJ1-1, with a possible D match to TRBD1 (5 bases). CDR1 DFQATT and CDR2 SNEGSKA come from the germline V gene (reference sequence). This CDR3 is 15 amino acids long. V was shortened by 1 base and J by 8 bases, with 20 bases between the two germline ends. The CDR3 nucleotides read TGCAGTGCTAGAGTCTTGAGGGGTGGGGCGGTGGAAGCTTTCTTT. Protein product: CSARVLRGGAVEAFF.